A selection of T cell receptor beta chains follows, all from one sample in a study of blood T cell repertoires in COVID-19. TCRdb keeps only in-frame clones here, not all; method: immunoSEQ multiplex PCR. The data hold roughly 120,000 clones, with roughly 82% observed a single time. The sequencing sample was made of peripheral blood. Receptors originate from a woman between 55 and 75 years old with acute or convalescent COVID-19. CDR3s include the opening cysteine and the closing phenylalanine or tryptophan. D genes are given only for firm matches. Clone size is given for some rows only: seen once, a few or many times, or a class if the clone is expanded.

V,J,D,size,CDR3,DNA
TRBV6-5,TRBJ2-1,-,-,CASQGRSYNEQFF,TGTGCCAGCCAAGGCAGGTCCTACAATGAGCAGTTCTTC
TRBV9,TRBJ1-6,-,-,CASSHGTRTNSPLHF,TGTGCCAGCAGTCATGGGACACGGACTAATTCACCCCTCCACTTT
TRBV15,TRBJ1-6,-,-,CATSRTLRDSPLHF,TGTGCCACCAGCCGGACCCTCAGGGATTCACCCCTCCACTTT
TRBV7-2,TRBJ1-6,-,-,CASSVRRDTKTSPLHF,TGTGCCAGCAGCGTACGCCGGGACACCAAAACGTCACCCCTCCACTTT
TRBV5-1,TRBJ1-1,TRBD1,few,CASSFSPPGTGNTEAFF,TGCGCCAGCAGCTTTTCCCCCCCCGGGACAGGGAACACTGAAGCTTTCTTT
TRBV30,TRBJ1-1,-,-,CAWSPGHMNTEAFF,TGTGCCTGGAGTCCCGGACATATGAACACTGAAGCTTTCTTT
TRBV6-6,TRBJ1-1,-,-,CASTASRAVNTEAFF,TGTGCCAGCACCGCCAGCAGGGCGGTGAACACTGAAGCTTTCTTT
TRBV11-1,TRBJ2-3,-,-,CASSLRRGRGDTQYF,TGTGCCAGCAGCCTTCGAAGGGGGAGGGGTGATACGCAGTATTTT
TRBV30,TRBJ2-3,-,-,CAWRLGGTDTQYF,TGTGCCTGGCGCCTCGGGGGCACAGATACGCAGTATTTT
TRBV2,TRBJ2-1,-,-,CASVPPGYEQFF,TGTGCCAGCGTACCCCCGGGATATGAGCAGTTCTTC
TRBV18,TRBJ2-5,-,-,CASSPLTNRKETQYF,TGTGCCAGCTCACCACTGACTAACAGAAAAGAGACCCAGTACTTC
TRBV7-3,TRBJ1-3,-,-,CASSSWKGDTIYF,TGTGCCAGCAGCTCTTGGAAGGGGGACACCATATATTTT
TRBV6-6,TRBJ1-1,-,-,CASSPGGQGLQNTEAFF,TGTGCCAGCAGTCCCGGGGGGCAGGGGCTTCAGAACACTGAAGCTTTCTTT
TRBV5-4,TRBJ2-1,TRBD2,-,CASSLEGLAGGREQFF,TGTGCCAGCAGCTTGGAGGGACTAGCGGGGGGTCGGGAGCAGTTCTTC
TRBV10-3,TRBJ1-5,-,-,CAISETGDQPQHF,TGTGCCATCAGTGAAACGGGGGATCAGCCCCAGCATTTT
TRBV30,TRBJ2-5,-,-,CAWTLEGRTQYF,TGTGCCTGGACTTTGGAGGGTCGGACCCAGTACTTC
TRBV5-6,TRBJ2-2,-,-,CASSLDLGAHTGELFF,TGTGCCAGCAGCTTGGATTTAGGGGCCCACACCGGGGAGCTGTTTTTT
TRBV4-3,TRBJ2-7,-,-,CASSQDEGVKQYF,TGCGCCAGCAGCCAAGATGAAGGGGTCAAGCAGTACTTC
TRBV10-3,TRBJ2-1,TRBD1,-,CATGQGPNEQFF,TGTGCCACAGGACAGGGGCCCAATGAGCAGTTCTTC
TRBV9,TRBJ1-6,-,-,CASSVGGDRSPLHF,TGTGCCAGCAGCGTAGGGGGGGATCGATCACCCCTCCACTTT
TRBV19,TRBJ2-2,TRBD2,few,CAENLTQRGLFGELFF,TGTGCCGAAAACCTTACACAGCGGGGATTATTCGGGGAGCTGTTTTTT
TRBV11-2,TRBJ1-3,-,-,CASSGERGTGNTIYF,TGTGCCAGCAGCGGGGAAAGGGGGACTGGAAACACCATATATTTT
TRBV4-3,TRBJ1-1,TRBD1,once,CASKPGQGDTEAFF,TGCGCCAGCAAACCCGGGCAGGGGGACACTGAAGCTTTCTTT
TRBV6-5,TRBJ1-1,-,-,CASSYSGAAYAEAFF,TGTGCCAGCAGTTACTCGGGGGCGGCCTACGCTGAAGCTTTCTTT
TRBV4-3,TRBJ2-5,-,-,CASSQDIGQSETQYF,TGCGCCAGCAGCCAAGATATCGGACAATCAGAGACCCAGTACTTC
TRBV4-3,TRBJ1-2,TRBD1,-,CASSQDWGDRGYGYTF,TGCGCCAGCAGCCAAGATTGGGGGGACAGGGGCTATGGCTACACCTTC
TRBV7-3,TRBJ1-2,-,-,CASSLTLTGIGDGYTF,TGTGCCAGCAGCTTAACCCTTACAGGGATTGGGGATGGCTACACCTTC
TRBV11-2,TRBJ2-1,-,-,CASRPWGLAVYNEQFF,TGTGCCAGCAGACCATGGGGGCTAGCCGTTTACAATGAGCAGTTCTTC
TRBV4-2,TRBJ2-1,TRBD2,-,CASSLIAGSSYNEQFF,TGTGCCAGCAGCCTTATAGCGGGAAGCTCCTACAATGAGCAGTTCTTC
TRBV11-3,TRBJ1-1,-,-,CASSFGGATEAFF,TGTGCCAGCAGCTTCGGGGGAGCCACTGAAGCTTTCTTT
TRBV6-4,TRBJ2-3,TRBD2,few,CASSDLAGETDTQYF,TGTGCCAGCAGTGACTTAGCGGGGGAGACAGATACGCAGTATTTT
TRBV2,TRBJ2-3,-,-,CASSVGRGLDTQYF,TGTGCCAGCAGTGTAGGGCGGGGGCTAGATACGCAGTATTTT
TRBV25-1,TRBJ1-1,-,-,CASSDINSDTEAFF,TGTGCCAGCAGTGATATAAACTCGGACACTGAAGCTTTCTTT
TRBV6-5,TRBJ2-5,-,-,CASSPSGAGARGQYF,TGTGCCAGCAGCCCCTCCGGCGCGGGGGCGCGGGGCCAGTACTTC
TRBV21-1,TRBJ2-1,-,-,CASSKRAGGVNEQFF,TGTGCCAGCAGCAAACGGGCGGGGGGTGTCAATGAGCAGTTCTTC
TRBV6-5,TRBJ1-1,TRBD1,-,CASSSTGKNTEAFF,TGTGCCAGCAGTTCGACAGGGAAGAACACTGAAGCTTTCTTT
TRBV7-7,TRBJ1-4,TRBD1,-,CASSLGTGADEKLFF,TGTGCTAGCAGCTTGGGGACAGGGGCTGATGAAAAACTGTTTTTT
TRBV16,TRBJ2-7,-,-,CASSPRRGVSEQYF,TGTGCCAGCAGCCCCCGTCGCGGGGTCAGCGAGCAGTACTTC
TRBV28,TRBJ1-1,-,once,CASSGTSLMNTEAFF,TGTGCCAGTTCCGGGACAAGCCTTATGAACACTGAAGCTTTCTTT
TRBV5-6,TRBJ1-4,TRBD1,few,CASSSLPGQSNEKLFF,TGTGCCAGCAGCTCTCTCCCGGGACAGAGCAATGAAAAACTGTTTTTT
TRBV27,TRBJ1-1,-,-,CASSLSVNRPSFEAFF,TGTGCCAGCAGTTTATCGGTCAACAGACCCTCATTTGAAGCTTTCTTT
TRBV6-6,TRBJ2-2,-,-,CAIQRDTGELFF,TGTGCCATCCAAAGAGATACCGGGGAGCTGTTTTTT
TRBV19,TRBJ1-1,-,-,CASKKEMNTEAFF,TGTGCCAGTAAGAAAGAGATGAACACTGAAGCTTTCTTT
TRBV4-1,TRBJ1-6,TRBD1,-,CASTGDRVNSPLHF,TGCGCCAGCACTGGCGACAGGGTTAATTCACCCCTCCACTTT